Shown below are 31 T cell receptor beta chains from a single sample sequenced in a study of cytomegalovirus exposure and HLA in healthy donors. The PCR made use of 60 Vbeta and 13 Jbeta primers. Profiling relied on immunoSEQ multiplex PCR, and the TCRdb table lists in-frame clones only, not all of them. The top ten hold less than 2% of the sample, which has some 130,000 clones, around 9.7% seen once. The specimen sequenced was PBMCs. All receptors derive from a man in his fifties or sixties in good health and CMV-seronegative.

This chain connects TRBV28 to TRBJ2-7; TRBD1 is a possible D gene (6 bases). The V gene lost 6 bases and the J gene lost 0 bases, with 24 bases spanning the gap. The length of the CDR3 is 18 residues. Germline CDR1 is MDHEN and CDR2 is SYDVKM. CDR3 loop: CASSQSPGHATYSYEQYF. DNA of the CDR3: TGTGCCAGCAGCCAGAGTCCGGGACACGCAACTTACTCCTACGAGCAGTACTTC.

This clone was seen more than once but under ten times. This chain links TRBV27 with TRBJ2-1, with 7 positions matching TRBD1. With V trimmed by 7 bases and J by 4 bases, 10 bases remained unmatched. This CDR3 spans 15 amino acids. Germline V gene sequence: CDR1 MNHEY, CDR2 SMNVEV (reference sequence). CDR3 coding DNA: TGTGCCAGCAACTCAGAGGACAGGAGGTACAATGAGCAGTTCTTC. Protein: CASNSEDRRYNEQFF.

V is TRBV7-7 and J is TRBJ1-5; tentatively, D is TRBD1 (6 bases). Looked up from germline, CDR1 is SSHAT and CDR2 is FNYEAQ (reference sequence). With 0 bases removed from V and 2 bases from J, the gap between germline ends came to 8 bases. This CDR3 is 15 amino acids long. The CDR3 region is CASSLAAGGNQPQHF. The CDR3, as DNA: TGTGCCAGCAGCTTAGCGGCAGGGGGCAATCAGCCCCAGCATTTT.

This clone has only a few counts. The chain is built from TRBV7-8 and TRBJ1-1; 9 nucleotides match TRBD1. This CDR3 spans 15 amino acids. Germline lookup yields CDR1 SGHVS and CDR2 FQNEAQ. V trimming: 3 bases; J trimming: 5 bases; junction bases outside the gene matches: 7. In DNA, the CDR3 is TGTGCCAGCAGCTTCCCAATGACAGGGGGGACTGAAGCTTTCTTT. This sequence encodes CASSFPMTGGTEAFF.

V is TRBV9 and J is TRBJ2-7; TRBD2 is a possible D gene (6 bases). Germline V gives CDR1 SGDLS, CDR2 YYNGEE. Trimming took 5 bases from V and 2 from J, leaving 17 bases between them. This CDR3 comprises 15 residues. The CDR3 region has the DNA TGTGCCAGCAGTGTGCAAGCGGGCCAGACCTACGAGCAGTACTTC. Its translation: CASSVQAGQTYEQYF.

This clone was seen a handful of times. This chain links TRBV6-1 with TRBJ2-7; D not resolved. Trimming stripped 3 bases from V and 0 bases from J, with 12 bases between. From germline, CDR1 is MNHNS and CDR2 SASEGT. The CDR3 length is 15 residues. CDR3 in amino acids: CASSDWQASSYEQYF. CDR3 bases: TGTGCCAGCAGTGATTGGCAGGCAAGCTCCTACGAGCAGTACTTC.

The gene calls are TRBV5-1 and TRBJ1-1; a weak D match, TRBD1 (5 bases). V was cut by 4 bases and J by 1 base, with 17 bases left in between. The CDR3 loop spans 16 amino acids. Germline V gene data show CDR1 as SGHRS and CDR2 as YFSETQ. In DNA form, the CDR3 reads TGCGCCAGCAGCCCAGTGCGGGGGGTGCGGAACACTGAAGCTTTCTTT. This encodes CASSPVRGVRNTEAFF.

This clone came up a few times. The genes are TRBV30 and TRBJ2-1; the D is unclear. The CDR3 extends over 14 amino acids. V was trimmed by 2 bases and J by 6 bases, leaving 14 bases between them. The germline CDR1 and CDR2 sequences are GTSNPN and SVGIG (reference sequence). Written as DNA, the CDR3 is TGTGCCTGGAGTATGAGTACCTATGGCAATGAGCAGTTCTTC. This codes for CAWSMSTYGNEQFF.

This clone was detected a few times. The genes are TRBV7-2 and TRBJ1-5; D gene uncertain. The length of the CDR3 is 13 residues. Germline V gene data show CDR1 as SGHTA and CDR2 as FQGNSA. The germline V and J ends were trimmed by 0 bases and 6 bases, with 6 bases remaining between them. The CDR3 loop reads CASSLAAGQPQHF. In nucleotides, the CDR3 is TGTGCCAGCAGCTTAGCCGCGGGTCAGCCCCAGCATTTT.

The V and J genes are TRBV5-1 and TRBJ1-1; possibly TRBD1 for D (5 bases). Germline V gene data show CDR1 as SGHRS and CDR2 as YFSETQ. V lost 1 base and J lost 1, with 11 bases in between. CDR3 size: 15 residues. This CDR3 is CASSLIERGNTEAFF. The CDR3 bases are TGCGCCAGCAGCTTGATCGAAAGGGGGAACACTGAAGCTTTCTTT.

V gene TRBV28 combines with J gene TRBJ2-7; 10 bases fit TRBD2. The CDR3 spans 15 residues. Trimming at V came to 6 bases and at J to 3 bases, leaving 8 bases not matched to a gene. Germline V gene data show CDR1 as MDHEN and CDR2 as SYDVKM. The CDR3 here is CASRSSRTSGYEQYF. In nucleotides, the CDR3 is TGTGCCAGCAGGTCTTCGAGGACTAGCGGCTACGAGCAGTACTTC.

This clone showed up just a few times. Here the CDR3 DNA reads TGCGCCAGCAGCTTGGCCGCGGGACAGCCCGGAAACACCATATATTTT. This codes for CASSLAAGQPGNTIYF. The chain is built from TRBV5-1 and TRBJ1-3, with 7 bases lining up with TRBD1. Germline CDR1 SGHRS, CDR2 YFSETQ. V shed 0 bases, J shed 4 bases, and the junction held 7 bases outside the gene matches. This CDR3 is 16 amino acids long.

The chain's CDR3 is CATSRRQQGATEAFF. The CDR3 nucleotides read TGTGCCACCAGCAGACGCCAACAGGGGGCAACTGAAGCTTTCTTT. This rearrangement joins TRBV15 to TRBJ1-1; 9 nucleotides match TRBD1. J gave up 5 bases and V 2 bases, and 6 bases lay outside the gene matches. Germline assignment: CDR1 LNHNV and CDR2 YYDKDF (reference sequence). The CDR3 runs 15 residues.

This clone has only a few counts. The chain recombines TRBV6-1 with TRBJ1-4; D is perhaps TRBD1 (6 bases). Germline V gene sequence: CDR1 MNHNS, CDR2 SASEGT. V was pared by 1 base and J by 10 bases, with 10 bases between. The CDR3 runs 13 residues. The CDR3 region is CASSEDRVGKLFF. The DNA for the CDR3 is TGTGCCAGCAGTGAAGACAGGGTAGGAAAACTGTTTTTT.

This clone showed up just a few times. The chain links TRBV29-1 to TRBJ1-2, with 7 bases that match TRBD1. The V gene's germline CDR1 is SQVTM and CDR2 ANQGSEA. The junction had 12 bases not matched to a gene; V was cut back by 6 bases and J by 8 bases. The CDR3 runs to 13 residues. The CDR3 sequence is CSVRPGQLDGYTF. The CDR3 nucleotides are TGCAGCGTGAGGCCGGGACAGCTTGACGGCTACACCTTC.

This clone came up a few times. Distinct nucleotide sequences in the sample also encode this CDR3. The rearrangement uses TRBV18 and TRBJ1-1, with D tentatively TRBD1 (5 bases). Germline values: CDR1 KGHSH, CDR2 LQKENI. The CDR3 covers 12 residues. V gave up 3 bases and J gave up 4 bases, with 6 bases separating them. CDR3 in amino acids: CASSPGATEAFF. CDR3 nucleotide sequence: TGTGCCAGCTCACCTGGGGCCACTGAAGCTTTCTTT.

The chain couples TRBV9 to TRBJ2-2; perhaps TRBD1 as D (6 bases). This CDR3 is built from 15 residues. The germline V gene encodes CDR1 SGDLS and CDR2 YYNGEE. The germline V and J ends were trimmed by 4 bases and 4 bases, with 14 bases remaining between them. The CDR3 region is CASSLRQDLTGELFF. The CDR3 DNA is TGTGCCAGCAGCCTCCGACAGGACCTCACCGGGGAGCTGTTTTTT.

The CDR3 loop reads CSVAPGSSYEQYF. For the CDR3, the DNA is TGCAGCGTTGCCCCGGGGTCCTCCTACGAGCAGTACTTC. This chain joins TRBV29-1 and TRBJ2-7; D perhaps matches TRBD2 (5 bases). CDR3 size: 13 residues. Germline V gene sequence: CDR1 SQVTM, CDR2 ANQGSEA. The V end lost 4 bases, the J end lost 0 bases, and 10 bases lay between the germline ends.

The chain combines TRBV15 with TRBJ2-7; tentative D call: TRBD2 (5 bases). V dropped 1 base and J dropped 7 bases, with 17 bases sitting between them. The CDR3 runs 15 residues. Germline CDR1 and CDR2: LNHNV and YYDKDF (reference sequence). In DNA, the CDR3 is TGTGCCACCAGCAGAGGGGGATCTGGTCCGGGGGAGCAGTACTTC. Protein product: CATSRGGSGPGEQYF.

This clone was seen more than once but under ten times. CDR3 bases: TGTGCCAGCAGTCGCTCCGGACAGGGCGGCTATGGCTACACCTTC. Translated, it gives CASSRSGQGGYGYTF. The genes are TRBV6-5 and TRBJ1-2, with 8 bases aligning to TRBD1. The CDR3 is made up of 15 amino acids. Losses at the gene ends were 5 bases for V and 4 bases for J; bases not matched to a gene: 9. Germline V gene sequence: CDR1 MNHEY, CDR2 SVGAGI.

V is TRBV15 and J is TRBJ2-5; no clear D gene. The V gene's germline CDR1 is LNHNV and CDR2 YYDKDF (reference sequence). Trimming cost V 2 bases and J 1 base, with 8 bases left between them. The CDR3 totals 14 residues. In DNA, the CDR3 is TGTGCCACCAGCAGATTGGCCGCCCAAGAGACCCAGTACTTC. It is translated as CATSRLAAQETQYF.

This clone has just a few counts. The chain has TRBV12-2 and TRBJ2-5; TRBD2 reflects the table's D call only, with no check against the DNA. TRBV12-2 is a listed pseudogene. This CDR3 region has 16 residues. The CDR3 DNA sequence: TGTGCAAGTCGCACGCCCCGAGCGGGCCGCGGGGAGACCCAGTACTTC. Its protein product is CASRTPRAGRGETQYF.

The V call is TRBV6-1, the J call TRBJ2-7; a possible D gene is TRBD2 (6 bases). V was clipped by 3 bases and J by 5 bases, with 8 bases between them. This CDR3 spans 12 amino acids. Germline values: CDR1 MNHNS, CDR2 SASEGT. The CDR3 DNA reads as TGTGCCAGCAGTGAGACTAGGGACGAGCAGTACTTC. Its translation: CASSETRDEQYF.

This clone was seen only a few times. The chain is built from TRBV28 and TRBJ2-1; weak D call: TRBD1 (6 bases). The CDR3 contains 14 residues. Germline V gene data show CDR1 as MDHEN and CDR2 as SYDVKM. V gave up 6 bases and J gave up 4 bases, with 13 bases separating them. The CDR3 sequence: CASRSGDIYNEQFF. In nucleotides, the CDR3 is TGTGCCAGCAGATCCGGGGACATTTACAATGAGCAGTTCTTC.

This clone was found a few times. The chain employs TRBV29-1 and TRBJ1-1, with D unresolved. Germline CDR1 and CDR2: SQVTM and ANQGSEA. The CDR3 extends over 14 amino acids. Trimming took 6 bases from V and 1 from J, leaving 15 bases between them. The CDR3 DNA reads as TGCAGCGTCCCTGTGAGGGATCCGAACACTGAAGCTTTCTTT. It codes for CSVPVRDPNTEAFF.

The chain's CDR3 is CATSRASDRGGTEAFF. The CDR3 DNA follows: TGTGCCACCAGCAGAGCCTCGGACAGGGGAGGGACTGAAGCTTTCTTT. The V and J genes are TRBV15 and TRBJ1-1; 9 bases match TRBD1. Losses at the gene ends were 1 base for V and 5 bases for J; bases not matched to a gene: 8. Germline CDR1 is LNHNV and CDR2 is YYDKDF (reference sequence). The length of the CDR3 is 16 residues.

To note about this clone: Compared with germline, one end of the junction differs, possibly owing to a read error. Other DNA sequences of this sample code for an identical CDR3. The V call is TRBV6-5, the J call TRBJ1-1; maybe TRBD1 (6 bases). CDR3 length: 13 residues. The germline gives CDR1 MNHEY, CDR2 SVGAGI. The CDR3 nucleotides read TGTGCCAGCAGTGACAGGAGGAACACTGAAGCCTTCTTT. Protein sequence: CASSDRRNTEAFF.

Notes on this clone: The sample has other DNA sequences that encode this CDR3 too. The chain couples TRBV5-1 to TRBJ2-7; D gene unclear. V lost 0 bases, J lost 0 bases, and 7 bases lay in between. CDR1 and CDR2 from the germline V gene are SGHRS and YFSETQ. The CDR3 spans 14 residues. The CDR3 DNA is TGCGCCAGCAGCTTGGATGGCAGCTCCTACGAGCAGTACTTC. Protein: CASSLDGSSYEQYF. Full variable domain (missing parts from reference TRBV5-1 and TRBJ2-7): KAGVTQTPRYLIKTRGQQVTLSCSPISGHRSVSWYQQTPGQGLQFLFEYFSETQRNKGNFPGRFSGRQFSNSRSEMNVSTLELGDSALYLCASSLDGSSYEQYFGPGTRLTVT.

V usage is TRBV12-5 and J usage is TRBJ2-3; 9 bases agree with TRBD1. CDR1 is LGHNT and CDR2 is FRNRAP in the germline V gene. This CDR3 spans 14 amino acids. V gave up 5 bases and J gave up 4 bases; unmatched junction bases: 4. The CDR3 sequence is CASGPRTGADTQYF. Written as DNA, the CDR3 is TGTGCTAGTGGTCCAAGGACAGGGGCAGATACGCAGTATTTT.

CDR3 DNA sequence: TGTGCCAGCAGTGGGGTCAGCGGCGGGTACGACGGCTACACCTTC. As protein: CASSGVSGGYDGYTF. The rearrangement joins TRBV2 to TRBJ1-2; D ambiguous. Trimming took 4 bases from V and 8 from J, leaving 20 bases between them. Germline V gives CDR1 SNHLY, CDR2 FYNNEI. This CDR3 is built from 15 residues.

This clone was counted only a few times. The chain is built from TRBV2 and TRBJ2-7; perhaps TRBD1 as D (6 bases). Trimming removed 1 base at V and 10 bases at J, with 20 bases between. This CDR3 is built from 15 residues. Germline-derived CDR1 and CDR2 are SNHLY and FYNNEI. CDR3 DNA: TGTGCCAGCAGTGAAGGGTATCGGGACACCCTCTCTCAGTACTTC. This encodes CASSEGYRDTLSQYF.